This T cell receptor (beta chain) came from a study of glioma-infiltrating T cells. Regarding the study as a whole: Above-expected tissue-blood divergence occurred in all gliomas, most in low-grade ones.

In germline, CDR1 is MNHEY, CDR2 SVGEGT. This CDR3 has 15 amino acids. Points on this clonotype: The antigen is not known. Its ends do not fully match the called genes, so a read error is possible.

TCR alpha and beta CDR3 regions were amplified from RNA using iRepertoire nested multiplex PCR. Tissue mRNA or PBMC total RNA, roughly 85-450 ng, went into one-step reverse transcription and amplification. One entry per CDR3 protein, called by TCRdb with MiXCR from the multiplex PCR reads. This repertoire shows some 190,000 distinct CDR3 sequences, more than 30% found once; its top ten account for 20% to 25%. V and J are TRBV6-2 or TRBV6-3 and TRBJ2-5; TRBD1 aligns across 8 bases. Sequenced: glioma tissue, nonneoplastic brain tissue, or PBMCs (not recorded which). The receptor's source is a human donor with low-grade glioma or glioblastoma, undergoing nonglioma brain surgery, or in good health (not recorded which). The CDR3 nucleotides read TGTGGCAGCAGCAACGGTCAGGGGGCCTGGGAGACCCAGTACTTC. It yields the protein CGSSNGQGAWETQYF.